This entry features one TCR beta chain sequence. This entry is derived from a study of blood T cell repertoires in COVID-19. The overall study: T cells, B-cell-depleted T cells, or PBMCs provided the cDNA or gDNA that served as material.

In the authors' workflow: Estimated nucleated cell counts came from reference gene primer amplification. Clones were read by immunoSEQ multiplex PCR, and TCRdb kept only the in-frame ones, dropping some. V, J and clone size were drawn from that table, and D and trimming were deduced from the DNA. Of about 44,000 clones in the sample, roughly 84% were seen once. The sample was peripheral blood. This clonotype was sampled from a woman between 70 and 85 years old with acute or convalescent COVID-19.

The CDR3 loop is CASSIGVPGNEQFF. In DNA form, the CDR3 reads TGTGCCAGTAGTATAGGGGTCCCGGGCAATGAGCAGTTCTTC. The rearrangement uses TRBV19 and TRBJ2-1, with D hard to call. This CDR3 comprises 14 residues. The V and J ends lost 1 base and 6 bases respectively, with 10 bases between them. The germline V gene has CDR1 LNHDA and CDR2 SQIVND (reference sequence).